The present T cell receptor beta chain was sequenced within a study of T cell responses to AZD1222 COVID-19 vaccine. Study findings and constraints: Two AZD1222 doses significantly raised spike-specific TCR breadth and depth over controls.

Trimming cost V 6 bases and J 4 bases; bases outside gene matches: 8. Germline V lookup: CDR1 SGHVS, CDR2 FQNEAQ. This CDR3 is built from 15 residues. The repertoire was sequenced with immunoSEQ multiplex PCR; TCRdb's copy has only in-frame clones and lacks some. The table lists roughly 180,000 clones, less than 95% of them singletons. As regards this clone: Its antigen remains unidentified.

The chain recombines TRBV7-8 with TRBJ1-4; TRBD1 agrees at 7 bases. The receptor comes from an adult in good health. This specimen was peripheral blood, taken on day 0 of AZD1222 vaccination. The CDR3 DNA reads TGTGCCAGCAGTGTCGCCGGGACAGATAATGAAAAACTGTTTTTT. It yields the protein CASSVAGTDNEKLFF.